The next 12 T cell receptor beta chains were all read from a single sample in a study of graft-versus-host responses after intestinal transplantation. Their antigens are not known. Only in-frame clones appear in the TCRdb table, and some are missing; sequencing was by immunoSEQ multiplex PCR. The table shows 50,000 or so clones, with approximately 91% occurring only once. The sequenced sample was unstimulated CD4+ T cells sorted from spleen or lymph node cells, obtained before transplant. Source of these receptors: a human donor who was the organ donor for an intestinal transplant.

The chain uses TRBV28 and TRBJ1-1, with 7 positions matching TRBD1. The CDR3 loop spans 14 amino acids. The germline V gene has CDR1 MDHEN and CDR2 SYDVKM. Trimming removed 0 bases from V and 6 bases from J; junction bases left unmatched: 4. DNA for the CDR3: TGTGCCAGCAGTTTATGGACAGGGAGCCCTGAAGCTTTCTTT. Protein product: CASSLWTGSPEAFF.

The rearrangement joins TRBV5-4 to TRBJ1-6; D not resolved. The CDR3 is 14 amino acids. The germline V and J ends were trimmed by 0 bases and 8 bases, with 9 bases remaining between them. Germline V gives CDR1 SGHNT, CDR2 YYREEE (reference sequence). As DNA, the CDR3 is TGTGCCAGCAGCTTGGATCGCGCTTATTCACCCCTCCACTTT. As protein: CASSLDRAYSPLHF.

The CDR3 sequence: CASSVGLAGGSDEQFF. DNA for the CDR3: TGTGCCAGCAGCGTAGGACTAGCGGGAGGTAGCGATGAGCAGTTCTTC. This chain uses TRBV9 with TRBJ2-1; TRBD2 agrees at 13 bases. Germline values: CDR1 SGDLS, CDR2 YYNGEE. With V trimmed by 0 bases and J by 8 bases, 5 bases remained unmatched. The CDR3 covers 16 residues.

The chain is built from TRBV14 and TRBJ2-5, with TRBD1 as a possible D gene (5 bases). V was cut by 4 bases and J by 2 bases, with 11 bases left in between. The germline V gene has CDR1 SGHDN and CDR2 FVKESK. The CDR3 spans 14 residues. In DNA form, the CDR3 reads TGTGCCAGCAGCCCCCGACAGCTTCAAGAGACCCAGTACTTC. It codes for CASSPRQLQETQYF.

This chain uses TRBV2 with TRBJ2-4; the D gene is possibly TRBD1 (6 bases). CDR3 length: 14 amino acids. Germline V gene lookup returns CDR1 SNHLY and CDR2 FYNNEI. V was pared by 9 bases and J by 0 bases, with 12 bases between. CDR3 amino acids: CASMDRQAKNIQYF. The CDR3 DNA follows: TGTGCCAGTATGGACAGACAAGCCAAAAACATTCAGTACTTC.

The V and J genes are TRBV28 and TRBJ1-4, with 8 bases identical to TRBD1. CDR3 size: 14 residues. V trimming: 3 bases; J trimming: 8 bases; junction bases outside the gene matches: 5. In germline, CDR1 is MDHEN, CDR2 SYDVKM. The CDR3 nucleotides are TGTGCCAGCAGTTTCCTGGACAGGGAGGAAAAACTGTTTTTT. It yields the protein CASSFLDREEKLFF. The full variable domain, with the rest looked up from reference TRBV28 and TRBJ1-4, is DVKVTQSSRYLVKRTGEKVFLECVQDMDHENMFWYRQDPGLGLRLIYFSYDVKMKEKGDIPEGYSVSREKKERFSLILESASTNQTSMYLCASSFLDREEKLFFGSGTQLSVL.

The gene calls are TRBV11-1 and TRBJ2-1, with D uncertain. CDR1 and CDR2 (germline): SGHAT, FQDESV (reference sequence). The CDR3 has 15 residues. V shed 5 bases and J shed 4 bases, with 15 bases lying between them. The CDR3, as DNA: TGTGCCAGCAGCGAAGCCGGGCGGAATTACAATGAGCAGTTCTTC. It translates to CASSEAGRNYNEQFF. Filled out from reference TRBV11-1 and TRBJ2-1, the complete variable domain reads EAEVAQSPRYKITEKSQAVAFWCDPISGHATLYWYRQILGQGPELLVQFQDESVVDDSQLPKDRFSAERLKGVDSTLKIQPAELGDSAMYLCASSEAGRNYNEQFFGPGTRLTVL.

The chain couples TRBV9 to TRBJ2-3; D gene unclear. Trimming cost V 4 bases and J 1 base, with 10 bases left between them. The CDR3 totals 14 residues. Germline-derived CDR1 and CDR2 are SGDLS and YYNGEE. CDR3 sequence (DNA): TGTGCCAGCAGCTCCCTCGGGCGCACAGATACGCAGTATTTT. Its protein product is CASSSLGRTDTQYF. The entire variable domain, with the rest obtained from reference TRBV9 and TRBJ2-3, is as follows: DSGVTQTPKHLITATGQRVTLRCSPRSGDLSVYWYQQSLDQGLQFLIQYYNGEERAKGNILERFSAQQFPDLHSELNLSSLELGDSALYFCASSSLGRTDTQYFGPGTRLTVL.

The rearrangement links TRBV7-3 to TRBJ2-4; 8 bases line up with TRBD1. This CDR3 has 13 residues. Unmatched junction bases numbered 2, after V lost 3 bases and J lost 7 bases. Germline V gene lookup returns CDR1 SGHTA and CDR2 FQGTGA. The CDR3 sequence is CASSLDRENIQYF. The CDR3, as DNA: TGTGCCAGCAGCTTGGACAGGGAGAACATTCAGTACTTC.

This clone turned up a few times. V and J are TRBV5-1 and TRBJ2-5; D not certain. This CDR3 contains 11 residues. V lost 2 bases, J lost 1 base, and 0 bases lay in between. The germline CDR1 and CDR2 sequences are SGHRS and YFSETQ. The CDR3 DNA reads TGCGCCAGCAGCTTCCAAGAGACCCAGTACTTC. As protein: CASSFQETQYF.

The chain joins TRBV7-9 to TRBJ2-1; 8 positions agree with TRBD2. This CDR3 comprises 16 residues. Germline V CDR1 and CDR2: SEHNR, FQNEAQ (reference sequence). Trimming removed 5 bases from V and 0 bases from J; junction bases left unmatched: 6. CDR3 in amino acids: CASSPAGEASYNEQFF. The CDR3 DNA reads as TGTGCCAGCAGCCCAGCGGGAGAGGCCTCCTACAATGAGCAGTTCTTC.

The chain employs TRBV5-1 and TRBJ2-5, with 9 bases lining up with TRBD2. V was pared by 4 bases and J by 5 bases, with 6 bases of the junction left unmatched. CDR1 is SGHRS and CDR2 is YFSETQ in the germline V gene. This CDR3 is 14 amino acids long. CDR3 DNA: TGCGCCAGCAGCCCCGCGGGAGGGCGGGAGACCCAGTACTTC. Amino acid sequence: CASSPAGGRETQYF.